Following are 25 T cell receptor beta chains from one sample sequenced in a study of Ad26.COV2.S vaccination and SARS-CoV-2 variants. Some clones are missing from TCRdb's copy, which holds only in-frame ones; the method was immunoSEQ multiplex PCR. The sample holds 300,000 to 450,000 clones, 90% to 95% seen once. The sample here was peripheral blood, taken after recovery from COVID-19. The origin of the receptors is a human donor who had recovered from COVID-19.

This chain uses TRBV11-3 with TRBJ1-1; D not certain. The CDR3 totals 14 residues. The V gene's germline CDR1 is SGHNT and CDR2 YENEEA. Trimming took off 4 bases at V and 1 base at J, with 10 bases between the two ends. The CDR3: CASSSRGENTEAFF. CDR3 bases: TGTGCCAGCAGCTCACGGGGAGAGAACACTGAAGCTTTCTTT.

The CDR3 loop is CASSSSPFRRNNTYNEQFF. CDR3 DNA sequence: TGTGCCAGCAGTTCCTCCCCCTTTCGGAGGAATAACACCTACAATGAGCAGTTCTTC. This rearrangement joins TRBV6-2 or TRBV6-3 to TRBJ2-1; TRBD2 might be the D (5 bases). V lost 4 bases and J 2 bases, leaving 24 bases between the germline ends. The CDR3 is 19 amino acids. The V gene's germline CDR1 is MNHEY and CDR2 SVGEGT.

Only one count was recorded for this clone. An end of the junction does not agree with germline; a read error may underlie this. This sequence joins TRBV6-5 and TRBJ2-5; 7 positions agree with TRBD1. CDR1 and CDR2 from the germline V gene are MNHEY and SVGAGI. This CDR3 region has 14 residues. CDR3 sequence reads: CAFNPSGTEETQYF. CDR3 sequence (DNA): TGTGCCTTCAACCCATCGGGGACAGAAGAGACTCAGTACTTC.

This chain joins TRBV3-1 (or the pseudogene TRBV3-2) and TRBJ1-1; possibly TRBD1 for D (6 bases). Looked up from germline, CDR1 is LGHDT and CDR2 is YNNKEL (reference sequence). V lost 4 bases and J 1 base, leaving 13 bases between the germline ends. This CDR3 is 15 amino acids long. In DNA, the CDR3 is TGTGCCAGCAGCCCTAAGGACAGAGAGAACACTGAAGCTTTCTTT. This gives the protein CASSPKDRENTEAFF.

The chain is built from TRBV5-1 and TRBJ2-7; D is possibly TRBD1 (6 bases). This CDR3 spans 14 amino acids. Per germline, CDR1 SGHRS and CDR2 YFSETQ. V lost 6 bases and J lost 0, with 13 bases in between. The CDR3, as DNA: TGCGCCAGCATGGCTGACAGGAGCTCCTACGAGCAGTACTTC. Its translation: CASMADRSSYEQYF.

The chain joins TRBV6-1 to TRBJ1-2; 7 bases are shared with TRBD1. The CDR3 is made up of 13 amino acids. CDR1 MNHNS and CDR2 SASEGT come from the germline V gene. The V segment lost 3 bases and the J segment 5 bases; nucleotides outside the gene matches: 3. The CDR3 protein is CASSDDRVYGYTF. CDR3 bases: TGTGCCAGCAGTGATGACAGGGTATATGGCTACACCTTC.

The chain couples TRBV5-5 to TRBJ1-2; D may be TRBD1 (6 bases). Deletions cut 4 bases from V and 5 bases from J, with 24 bases between. This CDR3 is 17 amino acids long. The germline V gene has CDR1 SGHKS and CDR2 YYEKEE (reference sequence). The CDR3 DNA sequence: TGTGCCAGCAGCCCCTGGGGGCAGGGGAGGTTGACTTATGGCTACACCTTC. It specifies CASSPWGQGRLTYGYTF.

This chain joins TRBV6-4 and TRBJ2-1; 11 bases map to TRBD2. V trimming: 4 bases; J trimming: 4 bases; junction bases outside the gene matches: 3. The germline V gene encodes CDR1 MRHNA and CDR2 SNTAGT. There are 15 residues in the CDR3. The CDR3 coding sequence is TGTGCCAGCAGTGTTATAGCGGGGGGGTACAATGAGCAGTTCTTC. Its protein product is CASSVIAGGYNEQFF.

J is TRBJ2-3 and V is TRBV10-3; D is perhaps TRBD1 (6 bases). This CDR3 is 16 amino acids long. V was trimmed by 3 bases and J by 0 bases, leaving 13 bases between them. Looked up from germline, CDR1 is ENHRY and CDR2 is SYGVKD. The DNA for the CDR3 is TGTGCCATCAGTGATTTGGACAGCGCAAGCACAGATACGCAGTATTTT. Residues: CAISDLDSASTDTQYF.

The chain joins TRBV28 to TRBJ2-7, with TRBD1 identical over 12 bases. Per germline, CDR1 MDHEN and CDR2 SYDVKM. The V and J ends lost 8 bases and 7 bases, in that order; junction bases with no gene match: 12. The CDR3 totals 15 residues. CDR3: CASGGPGQGAGEQYF. The CDR3 nucleotides read TGTGCCAGCGGAGGACCGGGACAGGGGGCTGGAGAGCAGTACTTC.

The chain carries TRBV6-5 and TRBJ1-2; D is possibly TRBD1 (6 bases). The CDR3 consists of 13 residues. The ends were cut back, 6 bases at V and 2 bases at J, with 10 bases in the middle. The germline V gene encodes CDR1 MNHEY and CDR2 SVGAGI. The CDR3 DNA reads as TGTGCCAGCAGGCCCACAGGGAACTATGGCTACACCTTC. This translates into CASRPTGNYGYTF.

The chain links TRBV7-2 to TRBJ2-5; 8 nucleotides match TRBD2. Trimming cost V 3 bases and J 5 bases; bases outside gene matches: 8. The CDR3 extends over 15 amino acids. Per germline, CDR1 SGHTA and CDR2 FQGNSA. CDR3 amino acids: CASSFMSGGLETQYF. DNA of the CDR3: TGTGCCAGCAGCTTTATGAGCGGGGGATTGGAGACCCAGTACTTC.

This clone was counted between two and nine times. The genes are TRBV4-1 and TRBJ2-5, with 8 bases matching TRBD1. V lost 4 bases, J lost 4 bases, and 11 bases stayed unmatched. The CDR3 runs 16 residues. The germline gives CDR1 MGHRA, CDR2 YSYEKL. DNA for the CDR3: TGCGCCAGCAGCCCTCGGGCAGGGGGCATTAGAGAGACCCAGTACTTC. This gives the protein CASSPRAGGIRETQYF.

CDR3 DNA sequence: TGCGCCAGTTATAATAGAGGGGGCCAAGAGACCCAGTACTTC. It specifies CASYNRGGQETQYF. The chain uses TRBV5-1 and TRBJ2-5; TRBD1 might be the D (6 bases). CDR3 length equals 14 residues. The V end lost 8 bases, the J end lost 1 base, and 15 bases lay between the germline ends. Germline V gene lookup returns CDR1 SGHRS and CDR2 YFSETQ.

This chain links TRBV7-8 with TRBJ1-1; the D gene is possibly TRBD1 (5 bases). The CDR3 runs to 12 residues. Trimming took 2 bases from V and 7 from J, leaving 8 bases between them. Germline CDR1 SGHVS, CDR2 FQNEAQ. CDR3 sequence reads: CASSLWGNEAFF. The CDR3 DNA follows: TGTGCCAGCAGCTTATGGGGGAATGAAGCTTTCTTT.

The rearrangement joins TRBV10-3 to TRBJ1-3; no definite D call. CDR3 length: 12 amino acids. The germline CDR1 and CDR2 sequences are ENHRY and SYGVKD. V was trimmed by 4 bases and J by 1 base, leaving 2 bases between them. The CDR3 DNA reads TGTGCCATCAGTGGGTCTGGAAACACCATATATTTT. Protein: CAISGSGNTIYF.

The chain employs TRBV6-5 and TRBJ1-6; D perhaps matches TRBD1 (5 bases). Germline values: CDR1 MNHEY, CDR2 SVGAGI. V was pared by 2 bases and J by 7 bases, with 12 bases between. The CDR3 runs 15 residues. The CDR3 sequence: CASSYVDTGNSPLHF. CDR3 DNA sequence: TGTGCCAGCAGTTACGTGGACACGGGGAATTCACCCCTCCACTTT.

In nucleotides, the CDR3 is TGTGCCAGCAGCTTAAGGGGGGGACGGAATCAGCCCCAGCATTTT. This codes for CASSLRGGRNQPQHF. This sequence joins TRBV11-2 and TRBJ1-5, with a possible D match to TRBD1 (6 bases). CDR1 and CDR2 from the germline V gene are SGHAT and FQNNGV. This CDR3 has 15 residues. V dropped 2 bases and J dropped 4 bases, with 12 bases sitting between them.

The genes are TRBV7-2 and TRBJ2-7, with 7 bases lining up with TRBD2. The CDR3 spans 13 residues. J gave up 4 bases and V 4 bases, and 4 bases lay outside the gene matches. From germline, CDR1 is SGHTA and CDR2 FQGNSA. Here the CDR3 reads CASSSSSGYEQYF. CDR3 DNA sequence: TGTGCCAGCAGCTCCTCTAGCGGTTACGAGCAGTACTTC. The complete variable domain, with remaining parts taken from reference TRBV7-2 and TRBJ2-7, reads GAGVSQSPSNKVTEKGKDVELRCDPISGHTALYWYRQSLGQGLEFLIYFQGNSAPDKSGLPSDRFSAERTGGSVSTLTIQRTQQEDSAVYLCASSSSSGYEQYFGPGTRLTVT.

V usage is TRBV5-1 and J usage is TRBJ2-7, with a tentative D call TRBD1 (6 bases). The CDR3 loop spans 15 amino acids. Germline V gives CDR1 SGHRS, CDR2 YFSETQ. Trimming pared 1 base from V and 3 bases from J, leaving 14 bases between. The CDR3 region has the DNA TGCGCCAGCAGCTTGTCCCCAGGGGAACACTACGAGCAGTACTTC. This translates into CASSLSPGEHYEQYF.

The chain has TRBV7-9 and TRBJ2-7; D not resolved. Germline V gives CDR1 SEHNR, CDR2 FQNEAQ (reference sequence). V lost 1 base to trimming and J lost 0 bases, with 7 bases between them. This CDR3 contains 14 residues. The CDR3 spells CASSLEKSSYEQYF. The CDR3, as DNA: TGTGCCAGCAGCTTAGAAAAGAGCTCCTACGAGCAGTACTTC.

V gene TRBV11-2 combines with J gene TRBJ2-7; TRBD1 might be the D (6 bases). The CDR3 sequence is 13 residues long. CDR1 and CDR2 (germline): SGHAT, FQNNGV. V lost 3 bases and J 3 bases, leaving 9 bases between the germline ends. CDR3 nucleotides: TGTGCCAGCAGCTTTCAAGGGGGCTACGAGCAGTACTTC. Protein: CASSFQGGYEQYF.

With regard to this clone: Within the sample, other DNA sequences also encode this same CDR3. The chain combines TRBV18 with TRBJ1-1, with D unresolved. This CDR3 has 13 amino acids. The germline V and J ends were trimmed by 2 bases and 1 base, with 5 bases remaining between them. CDR1 and CDR2 from the germline V gene are KGHSH and LQKENI. For the CDR3, the DNA is TGTGCCAGCTCACCAGGTACGAACACTGAAGCTTTCTTT. Its protein product is CASSPGTNTEAFF.

The J gene is TRBJ2-7, the V gene TRBV5-4; D is perhaps TRBD1 (5 bases). The CDR3 loop spans 16 amino acids. CDR1 and CDR2 (germline): SGHNT, YYREEE (reference sequence). The CDR3 reads CAASSLGRTEPYEQYF. As DNA, the CDR3 is TGTGCAGCCAGCAGCTTGGGGCGTACGGAGCCCTACGAGCAGTACTTC.

V is TRBV7-3 and J is TRBJ2-1; D possibly corresponds to TRBD2 (6 bases). The CDR3 is 15 amino acids. Per germline, CDR1 SGHTA and CDR2 FQGTGA. Trimming left V 6 bases short and J 8 bases short, with 20 bases between. The CDR3 bases are TGTGCCAGCAGGGGTAGCGGCTACCGGAATGATGAGCAGTTCTTC. Translation: CASRGSGYRNDEQFF.